Sequencing of this T cell receptor beta chain was carried out in a study of identical twins. This CDR3 has 15 amino acids. Trimming removed 0 bases at V and 4 bases at J, with 12 bases between. Germline CDR1 MNHNS, CDR2 SASEGT. TCRdb recomputed calls from the 5' RACE reads with MiXCR, one row per CDR3 protein. The sample records some 240,000 distinct CDR3 sequences, 8% to 11% being singletons. Sequences were obtained from memory T cells sorted from blood. The rearrangement uses TRBV6-1 and TRBJ2-5; D may be TRBD2 (6 bases). The clonotype was recovered from a man aged 45-60 years in good health. The CDR3 DNA reads as TGTGCCAGCAGTGAAGCGGGCGGGATTGGAGAGACCCAGTACTTC. Translation gives CASSEAGGIGETQYF.